A few counts support the clone carrying this T cell receptor (beta chain). The sample comes from a study of T-cell reconstitution after alpha-beta-depleted transplantation in children. The V and J ends lost 8 bases and 5 bases respectively, with 8 bases between them. The CDR3 is 11 amino acids. CDR1 is SNHLY, CDR2 FYNNEI, per germline. Preparation of the TCRbeta library used unique molecular identifiers. Each CDR3 protein is one row after TCRdb ran MiXCR on the PCR reads. The top ten hold 3.3% of the sample, which has about 540,000 distinct CDR3 sequences, 18% seen once. V is TRBV2 and J is TRBJ2-3; D is uncertain. The input for sequencing was PBMCs from the stem cell graft donor, taken from the stem cell graft. This clonotype originated in a human donor who donated a stem cell graft to a child with acute lymphoblastic leukemia. In DNA, the CDR3 is TGTGCCAGCCGGCTTGGAGATACGCAGTATTTT. Translation: CASRLGDTQYF.